The next 8 T cell receptor beta chains were all read from a single sample in a study of T-cell reconstitution after alpha-beta-depleted transplantation in children. A library of TCRbeta sequences, prepared with unique molecular identifiers, was generated. In TCRdb, the PCR reads were re-called with MiXCR into one record per CDR3 protein. The sample has approximately 350,000 distinct CDR3 sequences, under 13% seen once; the top ten hold 2% to 3%. This specimen consisted of PBMCs from the stem cell graft donor, obtained from the stem cell graft. All receptors come from a human donor who donated a stem cell graft to a child with acute lymphoblastic leukemia.

This clonotype showed up many times. The CDR3 region has the DNA TGCGCCAGCAGCAGGGACAGGGGTTACGAGCAGTACTTC. Translated, it gives CASSRDRGYEQYF. This chain uses TRBV5-1 with TRBJ2-7, with TRBD1 matching 10 bases. The V gene's germline CDR1 is SGHRS and CDR2 YFSETQ. Trimming removed 4 bases from V and 4 bases from J; junction bases left unmatched: 2. This CDR3 has 13 residues.

This clonotype has at least ten counts. The V and J genes are TRBV5-1 and TRBJ2-1; 13 bases agree with TRBD2. The CDR3 is 17 residues long. The V gene end was trimmed by 4 bases and the J gene end by 9 bases; junction bases not matched to a gene: 13. Per the germline V gene, CDR1 is SGHRS and CDR2 is YFSETQ. The CDR3 DNA is TGCGCCAGCAGCCCATTCAACGGACTAGCGGGAGAAGGTGAGCAGTTCTTC. Its protein product is CASSPFNGLAGEGEQFF.

This clonotype has just a few counts. The chain is built from TRBV7-9 and TRBJ1-2; D remains unclear. From germline, CDR1 is SEHNR and CDR2 FQNEAQ (reference sequence). This CDR3 spans 15 amino acids. With 5 bases removed from V and 6 bases from J, the gap between germline ends came to 19 bases. The CDR3 loop reads CASSVVPTEFDGYTF. CDR3 bases: TGTGCCAGCAGCGTAGTGCCTACAGAATTTGATGGCTACACCTTC.

This clonotype was detected a few times. V usage is TRBV21-1 and J usage is TRBJ1-1. TRBV21-1 is tagged as a pseudogene. The CDR3 has 17 amino acids. CDR3 in amino acids: CASSKARQVREGTEAFF. The CDR3 DNA reads as TGTGCCAGCAGCAAAGCGCGACAGGTACGGGAGGGCACTGAAGCTTTCTTT.

This clonotype appeared many times. The chain carries TRBV18 and TRBJ2-7; unclear D gene. The CDR3 is 12 amino acids. In germline, CDR1 is KGHSH, CDR2 LQKENI. V lost 2 bases and J lost 0, with 2 bases in between. CDR3: CASSPSSYEQYF. CDR3 nucleotide sequence: TGTGCCAGCTCACCAAGCTCCTACGAGCAGTACTTC.

Remarks on this clonotype: Its ends do not fully match the called genes, so a read error is possible. The rearrangement links TRBV6-2 or TRBV6-3 to TRBJ2-1; D gene uncertain. This CDR3 spans 15 amino acids. Germline V lookup: CDR1 MNHEY, CDR2 SVGEGT. The CDR3 DNA is TGTTCCAGCAGTTTTGCAGCTAGCTCCTACAATGAGCAGTTCTTC. This encodes CSSSFAASSYNEQFF.

This clonotype was detected only a few times. This chain connects TRBV9 to TRBJ2-1; no clear D gene. This CDR3 is built from 14 residues. The V gene lost 3 bases and the J gene lost 2 bases, with 9 bases spanning the gap. Per the germline V gene, CDR1 is SGDLS and CDR2 is YYNGEE. The CDR3 protein is CASSGAGTYNEQFF. The CDR3 nucleotides are TGTGCCAGCAGCGGGGCCGGTACCTACAATGAGCAGTTCTTC.

This clonotype has just a few counts. This sequence joins TRBV29-1 and TRBJ2-2; D not certain. Trimming took 7 bases from V and 3 from J, leaving 21 bases between them. In germline, CDR1 is SQVTM, CDR2 ANQGSEA. This CDR3 is built from 16 residues. The CDR3 sequence: CSAAPMTRFYTGELFF. CDR3 sequence (DNA): TGCAGCGCCGCTCCAATGACTCGATTTTACACCGGGGAGCTGTTTTTT.